The sequence of this T cell receptor beta chain was determined in a study of blood T cell repertoires in COVID-19. The wider study: PBMCs, B-cell-depleted T cells, or T cells were the source of the cDNA or gDNA that made up the material.

Trimming cost V 4 bases and J 5 bases; bases outside gene matches: 2. There are 13 residues in the CDR3. Germline CDR1 WNHNN, CDR2 SYGVQD (reference sequence). In the source study's methods: The assay estimated nucleated cells by amplifying reference gene primers. The assay was immunoSEQ multiplex PCR, and TCRdb's table has in-frame clones only and misses some. The V and J calls and clone size are taken from that table; D and trimming were inferred from the DNA. The sample lists around 250,000 clones, approximately 90% occurring once. Across roughly 25 US areas, participants ranged in age from about 18 to 90 years. In assigning cohorts, the study relied on participant-reported clinical history.

This TCR was sampled from a man aged 35 to 55 who had been exposed to COVID-19. The sequenced material came from PBMCs or T cells enriched from blood (not recorded which). The chain carries TRBV10-1 and TRBJ2-1; 7 nucleotides line up with TRBD1. CDR3 protein: CASSGQGDNEQFF. The CDR3 coding sequence is TGCGCCAGCAGTGGACAGGGCGACAATGAGCAGTTCTTC.